This T cell receptor (beta chain) was identified during a study of CD8 T cells in Susac syndrome. Germline CDR1 is DFQATT and CDR2 is SNEGSKA (reference sequence). The length of the CDR3 is 14 residues. V lost 5 bases, J lost 1 base, and 12 bases lay in between. General study points: The study's TCR sequencing and HLA analysis drew on a certain number of individuals. That number was acknowledged as relatively small.

Random-hexamer reverse transcription was applied to roughly 0.5 to 1 ug RNA. MiXCR, applied by TCRdb to the immunoSEQ multiplex PCR reads, yields one record per CDR3 protein. The table shows 130,000 to 150,000 distinct CDR3 sequences, with around 94% occurring only once. Concerning this clonotype itself: Its antigen is not identified.

Controls matched for sex and age were healthy donors. The CD8+ and CD4+ T cells were isolated magnetically using a negative isolation approach, whereas the TEMRA cells were enriched by FACS. This receptor was obtained from a human donor in good health. What was sequenced was CD8+ T cells from PBMCs. This chain joins TRBV20-1 and TRBJ2-1; D gene unclear. This CDR3 reads CSAFSTDSYNEQFF. CDR3 DNA sequence: TGCAGTGCTTTCTCGACGGATTCCTACAATGAGCAGTTCTTC.